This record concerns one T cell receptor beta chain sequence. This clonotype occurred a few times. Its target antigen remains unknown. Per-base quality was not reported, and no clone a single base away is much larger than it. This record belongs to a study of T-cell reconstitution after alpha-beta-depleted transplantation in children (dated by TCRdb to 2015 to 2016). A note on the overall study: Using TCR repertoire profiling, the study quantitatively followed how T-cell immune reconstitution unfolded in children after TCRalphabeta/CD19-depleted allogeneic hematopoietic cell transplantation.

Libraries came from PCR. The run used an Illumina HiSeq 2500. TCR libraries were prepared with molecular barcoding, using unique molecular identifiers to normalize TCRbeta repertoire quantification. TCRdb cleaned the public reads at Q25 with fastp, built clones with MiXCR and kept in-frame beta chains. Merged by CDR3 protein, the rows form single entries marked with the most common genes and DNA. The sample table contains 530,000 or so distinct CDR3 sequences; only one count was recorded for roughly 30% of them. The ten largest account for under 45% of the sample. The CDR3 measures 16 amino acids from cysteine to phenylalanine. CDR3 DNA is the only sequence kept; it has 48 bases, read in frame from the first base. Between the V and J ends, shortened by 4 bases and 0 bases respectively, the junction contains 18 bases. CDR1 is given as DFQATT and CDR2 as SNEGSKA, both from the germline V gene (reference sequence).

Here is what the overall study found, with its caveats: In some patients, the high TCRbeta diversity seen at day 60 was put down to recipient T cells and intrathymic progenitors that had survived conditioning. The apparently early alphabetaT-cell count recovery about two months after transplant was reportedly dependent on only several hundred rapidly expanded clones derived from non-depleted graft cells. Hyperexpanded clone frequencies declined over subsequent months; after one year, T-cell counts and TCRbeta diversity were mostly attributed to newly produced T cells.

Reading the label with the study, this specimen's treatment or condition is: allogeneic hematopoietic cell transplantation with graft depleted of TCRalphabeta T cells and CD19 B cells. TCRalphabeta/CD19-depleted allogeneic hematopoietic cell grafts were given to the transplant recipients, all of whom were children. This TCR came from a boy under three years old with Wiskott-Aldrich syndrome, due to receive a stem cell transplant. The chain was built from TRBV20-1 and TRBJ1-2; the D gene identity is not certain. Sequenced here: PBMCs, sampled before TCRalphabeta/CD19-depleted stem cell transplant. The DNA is TGCAGTGCTAAAGAGTGGTCCCAGATAACTAACTATGGCTACACCTTC. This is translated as CSAKEWSQITNYGYTF.